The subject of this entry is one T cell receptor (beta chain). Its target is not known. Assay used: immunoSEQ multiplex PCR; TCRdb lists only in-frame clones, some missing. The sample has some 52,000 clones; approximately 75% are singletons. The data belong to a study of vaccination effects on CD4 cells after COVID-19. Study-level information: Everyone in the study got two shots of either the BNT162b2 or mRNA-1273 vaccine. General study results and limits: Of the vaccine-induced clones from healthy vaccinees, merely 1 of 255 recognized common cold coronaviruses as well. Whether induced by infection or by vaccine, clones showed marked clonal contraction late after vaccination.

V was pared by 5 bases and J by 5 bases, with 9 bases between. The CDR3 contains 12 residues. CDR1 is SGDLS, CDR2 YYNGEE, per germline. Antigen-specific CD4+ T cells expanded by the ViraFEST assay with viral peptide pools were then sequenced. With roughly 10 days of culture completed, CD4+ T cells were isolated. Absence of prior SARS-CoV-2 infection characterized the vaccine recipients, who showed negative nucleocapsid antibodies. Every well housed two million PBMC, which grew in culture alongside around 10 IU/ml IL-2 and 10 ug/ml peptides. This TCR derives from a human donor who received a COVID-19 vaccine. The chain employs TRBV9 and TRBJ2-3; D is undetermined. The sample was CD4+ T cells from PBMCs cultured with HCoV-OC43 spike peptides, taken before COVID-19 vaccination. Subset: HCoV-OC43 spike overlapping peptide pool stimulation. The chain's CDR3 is CASSTTQDTQYF. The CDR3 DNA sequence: TGTGCCAGCAGTACGACACAAGATACGCAGTATTTT.